This passage covers 26 T cell receptor beta chains from one sample sequenced in a study of Graves' ophthalmopathy and Graves' hyperthyroidism. Scientists amplified the TCR beta CDR3 regions from RNA transcripts. First-round RT-PCR used HTBI primers; second-round multiplex PCR followed. TCRdb itself ran the multiplex PCR reads through MiXCR, one entry per CDR3 protein. The repertoire holds around 470,000 distinct CDR3 sequences, with approximately 15% as singletons. The specimen sequenced was blood. These receptors were taken from a woman aged 25 to 39 with Graves' ophthalmopathy.

There are many counts of this clonotype. J is TRBJ2-7 and V is TRBV7-9; 9 nucleotides align to TRBD1. The V gene end was trimmed by 5 bases and the J gene end by 3 bases; junction bases not matched to a gene: 8. This CDR3 is built from 15 residues. Germline V gives CDR1 SEHNR, CDR2 FQNEAQ (reference sequence). CDR3 residues: CASSAPGQGHYEQYF. CDR3 sequence (DNA): TGTGCCAGCAGCGCACCGGGACAGGGACACTACGAGCAGTACTTC.

The chain carries TRBV5-5 and TRBJ1-3; D not certain. Germline V CDR1 and CDR2: SGHKS, YYEKEE (reference sequence). The CDR3 is 16 amino acids. Trimming pared 2 bases from V and 0 bases from J, leaving 12 bases between. DNA of the CDR3: TGTGCCAGCAGCTTTGGTTGGGTCAGCTCTGGAAACACCATATATTTT. Protein product: CASSFGWVSSGNTIYF. Using reference TRBV5-5 and TRBJ1-3 for the parts outside the CDR3, the full variable domain is DAGVTQSPTHLIKTRGQQVTLRCSPISGHKSVSWYQQVLGQGPQFIFQYYEKEERGRGNFPDRFSARQFPNYSSELNVNALLLGDSALYLCASSFGWVSSGNTIYFGEGSWLTVV.

This clonotype was observed at least ten times. The chain couples TRBV12-3 or TRBV12-4 to TRBJ1-2, with TRBD1 matching 9 bases. This CDR3 has 15 amino acids. J gave up 1 base and V 3 bases, and 3 bases lay outside the gene matches. CDR3 sequence: CASSFGQGFNYGYTF. The CDR3, as DNA: TGTGCCAGCAGTTTCGGACAGGGGTTTAACTATGGCTACACCTTC.

This clonotype was counted ten times or more. This sequence joins TRBV19 and TRBJ1-1, with D hard to call. CDR1 and CDR2 from the germline V gene are LNHDA and SQIVND (reference sequence). The CDR3 totals 18 residues. The ends were cut back, 4 bases at V and 2 bases at J, with 23 bases in the middle. The CDR3 DNA reads as TGTGCCAGTAGTACCCCCGGTCTTCGAGGGAGGCTAAACACTGAAGCTTTCTTT. This gives the protein CASSTPGLRGRLNTEAFF.

This clonotype was counted many times. This chain links TRBV13 with TRBJ2-5; D unclear. Germline V lookup: CDR1 PRHDT, CDR2 FYEKMQ (reference sequence). This CDR3 comprises 12 residues. The germline V and J ends were trimmed by 4 bases and 9 bases, with 12 bases remaining between them. Here the CDR3 reads CASSWRSSAQYF. In nucleotides, the CDR3 is TGTGCCAGCAGCTGGCGGAGCTCGGCCCAGTACTTC.

The table lists this clonotype with many counts. The V gene is TRBV7-9, the J gene TRBJ2-5; 8 nucleotides match TRBD2. The CDR3 covers 14 residues. V shed 5 bases and J 4 bases; nucleotides not matched to a gene: 6. In germline, CDR1 is SEHNR, CDR2 FQNEAQ (reference sequence). CDR3 DNA sequence: TGTGCCAGCAGCCGCCTAGCGGGCTTAGAGACCCAGTACTTC. Protein sequence: CASSRLAGLETQYF.

This clonotype was counted many times. This clone may be a read error of a much larger clone one base away. The chain is built from TRBV27 and TRBJ2-7; 9 positions agree with TRBD1. In germline, CDR1 is MNHEY, CDR2 SMNVEV (reference sequence). The V segment lost 7 bases and the J segment 2 bases; nucleotides outside the gene matches: 6. The CDR3 runs 14 residues. The CDR3 here is CASNHRQGAYEQYF. CDR3 nucleotide sequence: TGTGCCAGCAACCACCGACAGGGGGCCTACGAGCAGTACTTC.

This clonotype was detected many times. The rearrangement uses TRBV28 and TRBJ1-5; possible D gene TRBD1, 5 bases. V was clipped by 6 bases and J by 0 bases, with 12 bases between them. The CDR3 totals 15 residues. CDR1 and CDR2 from the germline V gene are MDHEN and SYDVKM. CDR3 bases: TGTGCCAGCAGGTCCCAGGGCAGTAGCAATCAGCCCCAGCATTTT. This codes for CASRSQGSSNQPQHF.

At least ten counts were recorded for this clonotype. V is TRBV20-1 and J is TRBJ2-7; 10 nucleotides match TRBD2. Germline trimming cut 5 bases from V and 7 bases from J; bases unmatched to any gene: 8. This CDR3 spans 13 amino acids. CDR1 is DFQATT and CDR2 is SNEGSKA in the germline V gene (reference sequence). The chain's CDR3 is CSAPLAGLWEQYF. As DNA, the CDR3 is TGCAGTGCTCCACTAGCGGGGCTGTGGGAGCAGTACTTC.

This clonotype was detected a few times. This sequence joins TRBV3-1 and TRBJ2-2, with 9 bases identical to TRBD2. CDR1 LGHDT and CDR2 YNNKEL come from the germline V gene (reference sequence). With 2 bases clipped from V and 2 bases from J, the junction kept 6 bases outside the gene matches. This CDR3 region has 17 residues. CDR3 sequence: CASSQHRLAVNTGELFF. In DNA form, the CDR3 reads TGTGCCAGCAGCCAACATCGACTAGCGGTCAACACCGGGGAGCTGTTTTTT.

This clonotype was found many times. The chain combines TRBV10-1 with TRBJ2-7; no definite D call. V lost 6 bases and J 2 bases, leaving 11 bases between the germline ends. The CDR3 contains 13 residues. CDR1 WNHNN and CDR2 SYGVQD come from the germline V gene (reference sequence). The CDR3 DNA reads TGCGCCAGCAGCGTGACAATGGCCTACGAGCAGTACTTC. Its protein product is CASSVTMAYEQYF.

To note about this clonotype: A read error may be the cause here, since a much bigger clone is one base away. This chain uses TRBV27 with TRBJ2-2; TRBD2 is a possible D gene (5 bases). The CDR3 loop spans 14 amino acids. Germline V CDR1 and CDR2: MNHEY, SMNVEV (reference sequence). The CDR3 DNA reads as TGTGCCAGCAGTTTAAAGGGTTACACCGGGGAGCCGTTTTTT. Amino acid sequence: CASSLKGYTGEPFF.

This clonotype was seen repeatedly, ten times or more. V usage is TRBV30 and J usage is TRBJ1-5; no firm D call. Germline CDR1 and CDR2: GTSNPN and SVGIG (reference sequence). CDR3 length: 12 residues. V was cut by 4 bases and J by 3 bases, with 7 bases left in between. The CDR3, as DNA: TGTGCCTGGACAAGGGACAATCAGCCCCAGCATTTT. Translated: CAWTRDNQPQHF.

There are many counts of this clonotype. This chain links TRBV4-1 with TRBJ2-6, with 11 bases fitting TRBD1. The CDR3 has 17 amino acids. Losses at the gene ends were 4 bases for V and 3 bases for J; bases not matched to a gene: 5. CDR1 is MGHRA, CDR2 YSYEKL, per germline. CDR3 bases: TGCGCCAGCAGCCCCGGACAGGGGGCAGGTGGGGCCAACGTCCTGACTTTC. This sequence encodes CASSPGQGAGGANVLTF.

This clonotype was seen at least ten times. The gene calls are TRBV15 and TRBJ1-1; no clear D. Trimming removed 5 bases from V and 9 bases from J, with 16 bases in between. Germline CDR1 LNHNV, CDR2 YYDKDF (reference sequence). This CDR3 region has 13 residues. The CDR3 reads CATSRAAPGQAFF. CDR3 nucleotide sequence: TGTGCCACCAGCCGGGCAGCACCCGGACAAGCTTTCTTT.

This clonotype was counted ten times or more. This sequence joins TRBV12-3 or TRBV12-4 and TRBJ1-1, with TRBD1 as a possible D gene (6 bases). Trimming stripped 6 bases from V and 6 bases from J, with 11 bases between. The CDR3 length is 12 residues. The CDR3 DNA reads as TGTGCCAGCAGACAGGGTGCTTCTGAAGCTTTCTTT. This translates into CASRQGASEAFF.

Ten or more counts support this clonotype. The chain couples TRBV3-1 to TRBJ1-1; 7 positions agree with TRBD1. CDR1 is LGHDT and CDR2 is YNNKEL in the germline V gene (reference sequence). The CDR3 consists of 15 residues. V lost 6 bases and J lost 11; bases outside the gene matches: 18. The CDR3 DNA is TGTGCCAGCAGAGGGGGGACCGGGACAGTAGGCTGGGCTTTCTTT. This translates into CASRGGTGTVGWAFF.

This clonotype appeared many times. V and J are TRBV18 and TRBJ2-5, with D perhaps being TRBD1 or TRBD2 (5 bases each). The CDR3 is 14 residues long. V lost 6 bases, J lost 5 bases, and 16 bases lay in between. The germline V gene encodes CDR1 KGHSH and CDR2 LQKENI. The CDR3 region has the DNA TGTGCCAGCTCCAGAGGGGACGTGGTCGAGACCCAGTACTTC. Translating it yields CASSRGDVVETQYF.

This clonotype was detected many times. The chain combines TRBV11-3 with TRBJ2-5; 8 nucleotides match TRBD2. From germline, CDR1 is SGHNT and CDR2 YENEEA. The V and J ends lost 1 base and 4 bases, in that order; junction bases with no gene match: 8. CDR3 size: 16 residues. The CDR3 loop reads CASSLVFSGVSETQYF. CDR3 DNA: TGTGCCAGCAGCTTAGTTTTTAGCGGGGTTTCAGAGACCCAGTACTTC.

This clonotype was seen many times. The chain carries TRBV15 and TRBJ2-4; D remains unclear. Trimming removed 5 bases at V and 0 bases at J, with 11 bases between. The germline gives CDR1 LNHNV, CDR2 YYDKDF (reference sequence). CDR3 size: 15 residues. CDR3: CATSPDPLAKNIQYF. The CDR3 DNA reads as TGTGCCACCAGCCCAGATCCCCTAGCCAAAAACATTCAGTACTTC.

This clonotype appeared many times. The J gene is TRBJ1-2, the V gene TRBV29-1, with D perhaps TRBD1 (6 bases). Germline CDR1 is SQVTM and CDR2 is ANQGSEA. The CDR3 length is 12 residues. CDR3 bases: TGCAGTGGGGCCACAGGGAACTATGGCTACACCTTC. As protein: CSGATGNYGYTF.

This clonotype was observed a few times. The V and J genes are TRBV28 and TRBJ1-2; TRBD1 aligns across 9 bases. Germline-derived CDR1 and CDR2 are MDHEN and SYDVKM. Unmatched junction bases numbered 5, after V lost 2 bases and J lost 7 bases. The CDR3 has 14 residues. The CDR3 is CASSLTGGGVGYTF. The CDR3 bases are TGTGCCAGCAGTTTAACAGGGGGCGGCGTTGGCTACACCTTC.

V and J are TRBV7-8 and TRBJ2-4; TRBD1 or TRBD2 may be the D gene (6 bases each). Germline V gives CDR1 SGHVS, CDR2 FQNEAQ. V was trimmed by 1 base and J by 1 base, leaving 8 bases between them. The CDR3 sequence is 15 residues long. The CDR3 nucleotides are TGTGCCAGCAGCTTAGAAGGGGGGGCCAAAAACATTCAGTACTTC. Amino acids: CASSLEGGAKNIQYF.

The chain couples TRBV3-1 to TRBJ1-1, with 11 bases fitting TRBD1. V shed 4 bases, J shed 6 bases, and the junction held 13 bases outside the gene matches. CDR1 is LGHDT, CDR2 YNNKEL, per germline (reference sequence). This CDR3 spans 17 amino acids. The CDR3 nucleotides are TGTGCCAGCAGCCCCCCTAGGACAGGGGGCCATCACGCTGAAGCTTTCTTT. Translating gives CASSPPRTGGHHAEAFF.

This clonotype was seen more than once but under ten times. The V gene is TRBV7-3, the J gene TRBJ1-3, with D unresolved. V dropped 2 bases and J dropped 4 bases, with 21 bases sitting between them. The CDR3 is made up of 18 amino acids. Germline assignment: CDR1 SGHTA and CDR2 FQGTGA. The CDR3 DNA reads as TGTGCCAGCAGCTTAGACGCTGATCCATTAGCGTTCGGAAACACCATATATTTT. This encodes CASSLDADPLAFGNTIYF.

The J gene is TRBJ1-3, the V gene TRBV12-3 or TRBV12-4; 11 positions match TRBD1. There are 14 residues in the CDR3. V lost 5 bases to trimming and J lost 7 bases; unmatched junction nucleotides: 4. The CDR3 protein is CASSLRDRGNTIYF. DNA for the CDR3: TGTGCCAGCAGTCTCCGGGACAGGGGGAACACCATATATTTT.